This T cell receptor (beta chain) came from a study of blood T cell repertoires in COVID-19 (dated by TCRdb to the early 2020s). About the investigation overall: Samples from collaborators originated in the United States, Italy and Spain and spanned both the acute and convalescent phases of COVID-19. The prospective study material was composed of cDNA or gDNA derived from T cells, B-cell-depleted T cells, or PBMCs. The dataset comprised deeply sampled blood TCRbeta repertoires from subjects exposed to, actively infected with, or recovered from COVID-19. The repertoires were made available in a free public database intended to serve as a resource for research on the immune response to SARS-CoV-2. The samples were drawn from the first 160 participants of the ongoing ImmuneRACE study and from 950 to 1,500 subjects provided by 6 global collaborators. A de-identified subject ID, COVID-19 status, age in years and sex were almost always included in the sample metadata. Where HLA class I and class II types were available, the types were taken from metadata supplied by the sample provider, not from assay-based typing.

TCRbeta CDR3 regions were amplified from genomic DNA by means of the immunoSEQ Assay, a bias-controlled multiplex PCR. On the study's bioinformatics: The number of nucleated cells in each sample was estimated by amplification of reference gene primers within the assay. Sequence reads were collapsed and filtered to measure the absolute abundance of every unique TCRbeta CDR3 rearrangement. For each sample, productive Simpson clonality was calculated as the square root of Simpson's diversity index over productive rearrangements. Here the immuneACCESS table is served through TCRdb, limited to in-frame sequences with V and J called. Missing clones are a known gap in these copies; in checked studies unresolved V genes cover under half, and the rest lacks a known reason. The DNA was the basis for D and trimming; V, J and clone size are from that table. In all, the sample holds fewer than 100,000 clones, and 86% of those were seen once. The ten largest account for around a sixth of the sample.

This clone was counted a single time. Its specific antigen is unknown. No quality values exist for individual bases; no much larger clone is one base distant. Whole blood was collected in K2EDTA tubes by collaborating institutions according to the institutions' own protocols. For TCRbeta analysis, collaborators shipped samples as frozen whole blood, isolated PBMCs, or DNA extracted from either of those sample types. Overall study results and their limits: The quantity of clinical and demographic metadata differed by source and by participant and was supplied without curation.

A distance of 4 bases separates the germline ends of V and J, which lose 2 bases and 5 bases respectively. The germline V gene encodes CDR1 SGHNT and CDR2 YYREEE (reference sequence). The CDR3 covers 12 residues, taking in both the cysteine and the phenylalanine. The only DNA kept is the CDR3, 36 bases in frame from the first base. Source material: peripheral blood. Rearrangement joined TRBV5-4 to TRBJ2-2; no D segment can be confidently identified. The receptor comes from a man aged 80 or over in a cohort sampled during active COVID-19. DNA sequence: TGTGCCAGCAGCTTCAGGACCGGGGAGCTGTTTTTT. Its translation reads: CASSFRTGELFF.